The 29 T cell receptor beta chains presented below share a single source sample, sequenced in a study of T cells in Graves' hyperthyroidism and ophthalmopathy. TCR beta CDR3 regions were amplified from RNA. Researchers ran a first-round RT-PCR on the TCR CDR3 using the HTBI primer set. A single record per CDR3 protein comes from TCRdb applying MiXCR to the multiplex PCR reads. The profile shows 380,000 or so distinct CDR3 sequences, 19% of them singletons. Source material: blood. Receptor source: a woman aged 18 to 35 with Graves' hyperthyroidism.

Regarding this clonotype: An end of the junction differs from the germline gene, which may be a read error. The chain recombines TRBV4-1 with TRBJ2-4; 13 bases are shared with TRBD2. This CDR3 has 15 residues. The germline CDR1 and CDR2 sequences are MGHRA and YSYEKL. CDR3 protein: CASSPGLAGVNIRYF. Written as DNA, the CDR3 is TGCGCCAGCAGCCCCGGACTAGCGGGGGTCAACATTCGGTACTTC.

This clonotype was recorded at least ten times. The CDR3 here is CASSTEAGPMANYGYTF. The CDR3 bases are TGTGCCAGCAGTACAGAGGCAGGCCCCATGGCTAACTATGGCTACACCTTC. The chain uses TRBV28 and TRBJ1-2; D remains unclear. The CDR3 totals 17 residues. Germline lookup yields CDR1 MDHEN and CDR2 SYDVKM. The V end was cut by 5 bases, the J end by 0 bases, with 19 bases between.

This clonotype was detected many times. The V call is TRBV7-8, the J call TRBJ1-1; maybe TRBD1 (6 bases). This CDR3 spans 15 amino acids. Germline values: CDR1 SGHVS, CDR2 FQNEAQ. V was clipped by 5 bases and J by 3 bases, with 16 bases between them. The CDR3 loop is CASSPAQGFDTEAFF. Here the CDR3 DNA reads TGTGCCAGCAGCCCCGCTCAGGGGTTCGACACTGAAGCTTTCTTT.

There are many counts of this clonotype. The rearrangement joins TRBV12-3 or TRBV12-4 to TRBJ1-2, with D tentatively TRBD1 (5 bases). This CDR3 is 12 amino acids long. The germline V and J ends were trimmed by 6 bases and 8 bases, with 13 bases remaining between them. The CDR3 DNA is TGTGCCAGCAGCCCTGGGGGAAGGGGCTACACCTTC. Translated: CASSPGGRGYTF.

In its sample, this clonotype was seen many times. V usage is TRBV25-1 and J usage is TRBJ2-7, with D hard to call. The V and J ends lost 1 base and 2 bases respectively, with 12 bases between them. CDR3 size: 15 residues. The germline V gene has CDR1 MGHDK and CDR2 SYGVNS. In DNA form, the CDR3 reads TGTGCCAGCAGTGAATTTATGTCCCCAGCCTACGAGCAGTACTTC. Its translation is CASSEFMSPAYEQYF.

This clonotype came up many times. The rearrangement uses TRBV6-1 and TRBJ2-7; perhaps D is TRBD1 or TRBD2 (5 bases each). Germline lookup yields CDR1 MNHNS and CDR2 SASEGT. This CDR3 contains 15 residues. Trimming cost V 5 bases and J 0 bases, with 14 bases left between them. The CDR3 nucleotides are TGTGCCAGCAGTCCCGGGGCGGCTTCCTCCTACGAGCAGTACTTC. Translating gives CASSPGAASSYEQYF.

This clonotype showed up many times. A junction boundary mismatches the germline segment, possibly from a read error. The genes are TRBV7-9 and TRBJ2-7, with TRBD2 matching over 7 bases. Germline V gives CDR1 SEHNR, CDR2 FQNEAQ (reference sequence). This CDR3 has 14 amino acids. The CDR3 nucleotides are TGTGCCAGCAGTTTAGCGGGCGGAGCCTACGAGCAGTACTTC. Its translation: CASSLAGGAYEQYF. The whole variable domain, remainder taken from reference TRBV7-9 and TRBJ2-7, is DTGVSQNPRHKITKRGQNVTFRCDPISEHNRLYWYRQTLGQGPEFLTYFQNEAQLEKSRLLSDRFSAERPKGSFSTLEIQRTEQGDSAMYLCASSLAGGAYEQYFGPGTRLTVT.

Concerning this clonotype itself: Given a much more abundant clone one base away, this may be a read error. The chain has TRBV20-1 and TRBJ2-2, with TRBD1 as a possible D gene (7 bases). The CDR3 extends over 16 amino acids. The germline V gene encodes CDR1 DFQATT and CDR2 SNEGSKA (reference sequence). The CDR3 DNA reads TGCAGTGCTAGAGATGGAGGGGGCGGTGACACCGGGGAGCTGTGTTTT. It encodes CSARDGGGGDTGELCF.

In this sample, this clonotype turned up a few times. The CDR3 DNA is TGTGCCTGGAACCCGGGACAGGGTTATGGCTACACCTTC. Translated, it gives CAWNPGQGYGYTF. The chain is built from TRBV30 and TRBJ1-2; 9 bases line up with TRBD1. Looked up from germline, CDR1 is GTSNPN and CDR2 is SVGIG (reference sequence). Germline trimming cut 4 bases from V and 5 bases from J; bases unmatched to any gene: 5. The CDR3 is 13 amino acids.

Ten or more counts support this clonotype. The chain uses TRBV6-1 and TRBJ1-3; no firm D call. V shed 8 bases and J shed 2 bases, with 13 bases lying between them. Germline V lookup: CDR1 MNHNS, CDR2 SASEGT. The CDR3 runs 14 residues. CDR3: CASWSRSTGNTIYF. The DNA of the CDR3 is TGTGCCAGCTGGAGCAGATCGACTGGAAACACCATATATTTT.

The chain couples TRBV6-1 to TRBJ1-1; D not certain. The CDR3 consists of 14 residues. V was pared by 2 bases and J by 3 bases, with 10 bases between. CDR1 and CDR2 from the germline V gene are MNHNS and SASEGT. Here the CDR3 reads CASSEREQDTEAFF. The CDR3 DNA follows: TGTGCCAGCAGTGAAAGGGAGCAAGACACTGAAGCTTTCTTT.

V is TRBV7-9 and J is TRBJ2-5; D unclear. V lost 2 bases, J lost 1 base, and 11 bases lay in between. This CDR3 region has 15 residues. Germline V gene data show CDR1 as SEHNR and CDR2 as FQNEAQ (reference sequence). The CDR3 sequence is CASSLRNVVQETQYF. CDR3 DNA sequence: TGTGCCAGCAGCTTAAGGAACGTTGTCCAAGAGACCCAGTACTTC.

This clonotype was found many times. CDR3 loop: CASSQDGTGGMETQYF. The CDR3 region has the DNA TGCGCCAGCAGCCAAGACGGGACAGGGGGCATGGAGACCCAGTACTTC. J is TRBJ2-5 and V is TRBV4-1, with 12 bases that match TRBD1. CDR3 size: 16 residues. Germline V gene data show CDR1 as MGHRA and CDR2 as YSYEKL. J gave up 5 bases and V 0 bases, and 4 bases lay outside the gene matches.

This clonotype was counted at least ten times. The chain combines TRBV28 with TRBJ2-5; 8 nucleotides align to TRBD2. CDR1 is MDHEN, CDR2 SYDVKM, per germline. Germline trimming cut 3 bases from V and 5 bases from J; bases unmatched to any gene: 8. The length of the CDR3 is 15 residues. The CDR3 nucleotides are TGTGCCAGCAGTTTTAGCGGGGCCCAAAGGGAGACCCAGTACTTC. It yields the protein CASSFSGAQRETQYF.

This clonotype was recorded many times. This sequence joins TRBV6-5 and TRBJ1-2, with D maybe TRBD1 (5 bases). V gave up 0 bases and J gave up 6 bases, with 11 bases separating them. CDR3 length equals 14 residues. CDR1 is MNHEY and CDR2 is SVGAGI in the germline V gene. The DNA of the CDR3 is TGTGCCAGCAGTTACTCGTGGGGGTTGCATGGCTACACCTTC. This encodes CASSYSWGLHGYTF.

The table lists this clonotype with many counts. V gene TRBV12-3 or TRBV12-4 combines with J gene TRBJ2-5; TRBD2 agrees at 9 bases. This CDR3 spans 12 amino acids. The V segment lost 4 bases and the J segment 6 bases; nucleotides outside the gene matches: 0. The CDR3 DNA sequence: TGTGCCAGCAGTTCTAGCGGGAAGACCCAGTACTTC. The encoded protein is CASSSSGKTQYF.

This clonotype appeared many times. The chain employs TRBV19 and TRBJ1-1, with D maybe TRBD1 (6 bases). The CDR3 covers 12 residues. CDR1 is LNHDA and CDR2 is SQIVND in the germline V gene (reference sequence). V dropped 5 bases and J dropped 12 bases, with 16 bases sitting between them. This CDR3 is CASSGTGQPSFF. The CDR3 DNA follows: TGTGCCAGTAGTGGCACAGGGCAGCCGTCTTTCTTT. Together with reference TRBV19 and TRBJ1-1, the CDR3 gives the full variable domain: DGGITQSPKYLFRKEGQNVTLSCEQNLNHDAMYWYRQDPGQGLRLIYYSQIVNDFQKGDIAEGYSVSREKKESFPLTVTSAQKNPTAFYLCASSGTGQPSFFGQGTRLTVV.

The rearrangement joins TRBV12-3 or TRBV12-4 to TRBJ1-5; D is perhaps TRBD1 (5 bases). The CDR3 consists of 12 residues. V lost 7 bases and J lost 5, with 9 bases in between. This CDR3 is CASNTGYQPQHF. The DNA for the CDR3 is TGTGCCAGCAACACAGGTTATCAGCCCCAGCATTTT.

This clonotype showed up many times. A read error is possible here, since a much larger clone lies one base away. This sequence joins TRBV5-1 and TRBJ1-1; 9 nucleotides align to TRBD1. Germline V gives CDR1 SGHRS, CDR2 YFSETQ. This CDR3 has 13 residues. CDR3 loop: CAGSLGQGVGAFF. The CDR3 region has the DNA TGCGCCGGCAGCTTGGGACAGGGCGTCGGGGCTTTCTTT.

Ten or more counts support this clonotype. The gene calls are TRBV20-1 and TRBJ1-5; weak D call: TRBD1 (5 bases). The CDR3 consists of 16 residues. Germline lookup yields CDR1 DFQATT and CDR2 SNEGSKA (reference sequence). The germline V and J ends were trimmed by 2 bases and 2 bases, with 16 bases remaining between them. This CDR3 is CSARRRDLGGNQPQHF. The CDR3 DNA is TGCAGTGCTAGACGTCGGGACCTGGGGGGCAATCAGCCCCAGCATTTT.

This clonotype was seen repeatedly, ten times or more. The CDR3 region has the DNA TGTGCCAGCACCCCAGGCATACCGAACACTGAAGCTTTCTTT. Residues: CASTPGIPNTEAFF. The chain recombines TRBV12-3 or TRBV12-4 with TRBJ1-1, with D uncertain. The CDR3 contains 14 residues. The V gene lost 7 bases and the J gene lost 1 base, with 13 bases spanning the gap.

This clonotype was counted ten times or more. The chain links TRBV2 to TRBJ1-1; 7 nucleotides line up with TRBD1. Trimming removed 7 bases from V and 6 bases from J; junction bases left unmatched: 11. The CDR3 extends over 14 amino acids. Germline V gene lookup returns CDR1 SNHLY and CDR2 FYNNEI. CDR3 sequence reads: CASKRTGQLAEAFF. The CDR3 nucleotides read TGTGCCAGCAAAAGGACAGGCCAACTAGCTGAAGCTTTCTTT.

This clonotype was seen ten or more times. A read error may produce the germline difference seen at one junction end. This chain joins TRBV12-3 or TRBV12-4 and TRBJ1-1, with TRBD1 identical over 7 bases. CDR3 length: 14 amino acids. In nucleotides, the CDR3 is TGTGCCAGCAGCCATGCAGGGGGGAACGCTGAAGCTTTCTTT. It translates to CASSHAGGNAEAFF.

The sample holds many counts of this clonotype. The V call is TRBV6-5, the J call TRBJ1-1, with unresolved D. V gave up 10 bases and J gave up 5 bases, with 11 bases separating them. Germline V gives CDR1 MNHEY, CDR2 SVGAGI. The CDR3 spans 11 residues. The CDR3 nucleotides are TGTGCCACCCGGTACTTAACTGAAGCTTTCTTT. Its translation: CATRYLTEAFF.

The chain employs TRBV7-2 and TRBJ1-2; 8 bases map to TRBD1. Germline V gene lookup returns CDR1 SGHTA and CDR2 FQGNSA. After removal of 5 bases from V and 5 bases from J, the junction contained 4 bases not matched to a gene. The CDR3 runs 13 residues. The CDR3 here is CASSKGTGYGYTF. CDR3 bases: TGTGCCAGCAGCAAAGGGACAGGTTATGGCTACACCTTC.

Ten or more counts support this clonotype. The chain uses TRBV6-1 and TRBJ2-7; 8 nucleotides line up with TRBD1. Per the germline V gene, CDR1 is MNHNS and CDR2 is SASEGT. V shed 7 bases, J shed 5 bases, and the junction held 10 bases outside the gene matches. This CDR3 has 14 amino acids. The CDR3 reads CASNPGTGYHEQYF. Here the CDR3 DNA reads TGTGCCAGCAACCCCGGGACAGGTTACCACGAGCAGTACTTC.

The chain's CDR3 is CASSYDMGRHQPQHF. CDR3 nucleotides: TGTGCCAGCAGTTACGATATGGGGCGCCATCAGCCCCAGCATTTT. This chain uses TRBV6-2 or TRBV6-3 with TRBJ1-5; TRBD1 is a possible D gene (5 bases). The CDR3 consists of 15 residues. Trimming cost V 2 bases and J 5 bases, with 13 bases left between them. Per the germline V gene, CDR1 is MNHEY and CDR2 is SVGEGT.

In DNA form, the CDR3 reads TGCGCCAGCAGCGGGTCCGACAGGGGAGGGGATGAAGCTTTCTTT. Protein sequence: CASSGSDRGGDEAFF. The chain combines TRBV5-1 with TRBJ1-1; 8 bases match TRBD1. From germline, CDR1 is SGHRS and CDR2 YFSETQ. This CDR3 has 15 amino acids. The J segment lost 7 bases and the V segment lost 4 bases, leaving 12 bases of the junction unmatched.

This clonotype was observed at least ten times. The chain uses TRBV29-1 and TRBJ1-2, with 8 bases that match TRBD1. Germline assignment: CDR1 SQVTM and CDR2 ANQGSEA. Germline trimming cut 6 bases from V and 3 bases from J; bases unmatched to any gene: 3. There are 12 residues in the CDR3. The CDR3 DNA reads TGCAGCGTCGAGACAGGGGACTATGGCTACACCTTC. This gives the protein CSVETGDYGYTF.